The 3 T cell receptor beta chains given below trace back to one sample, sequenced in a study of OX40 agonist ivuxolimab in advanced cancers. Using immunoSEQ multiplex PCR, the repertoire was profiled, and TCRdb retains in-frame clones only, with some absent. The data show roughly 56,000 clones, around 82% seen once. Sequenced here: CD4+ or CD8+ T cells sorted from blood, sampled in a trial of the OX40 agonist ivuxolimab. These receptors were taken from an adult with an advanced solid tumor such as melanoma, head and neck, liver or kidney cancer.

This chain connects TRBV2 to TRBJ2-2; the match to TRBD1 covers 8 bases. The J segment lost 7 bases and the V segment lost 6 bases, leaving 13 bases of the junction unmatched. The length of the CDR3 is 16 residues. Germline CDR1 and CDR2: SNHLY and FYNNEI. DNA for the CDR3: TGTGCCAGCAGCCCCGACGCGGGAACAGGGGGCGGGGAGCTGTTTTTT. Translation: CASSPDAGTGGGELFF.

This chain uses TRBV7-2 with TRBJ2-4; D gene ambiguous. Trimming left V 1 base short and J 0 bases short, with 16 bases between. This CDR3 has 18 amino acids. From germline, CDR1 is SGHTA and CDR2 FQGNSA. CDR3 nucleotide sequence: TGTGCCAGCAGCTTAGATGTGGGTACGAGAGTAGCCAAAAACATTCAGTACTTC. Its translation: CASSLDVGTRVAKNIQYF.

CDR3 amino acids: CASAIIPRAYNEQFF. In nucleotides, the CDR3 is TGTGCCAGCGCCATTATTCCCCGGGCTTACAATGAGCAGTTCTTC. This chain uses TRBV7-2 with TRBJ2-1; D unclear. The CDR3 runs 15 residues. CDR1 SGHTA and CDR2 FQGNSA come from the germline V gene. V dropped 8 bases and J dropped 4 bases, with 18 bases sitting between them.